Below are 21 T cell receptor beta chains sequenced from a single sample in a study of T cell repertoires in cytomegalovirus infection. These TCRs' antigens remain unknown. TCRdb re-derived calls from the reads in MiXCR, one entry per CDR3 protein. The sample includes under 200,000 distinct CDR3 sequences, about 22% of them seen just once. Here the sequenced sample was CD8+ T cells from cultured PBMCs, taken from culture after CMV antigen stimulation. Receptor source: a human donor in good health (CMV status not recorded). Some clones in this sample may be carry-over from other donors' samples.

The chain is built from TRBV7-2 and TRBJ2-3, with 8 bases matching TRBD2. Germline V gene sequence: CDR1 SGHTA, CDR2 FQGNSA. J was trimmed by 5 bases and V by 3 bases; bases with no gene match: 4. This CDR3 contains 14 residues. The CDR3: CASSLGLGLDTQYF. DNA of the CDR3: TGTGCCAGCAGCTTGGGACTAGGGTTAGATACGCAGTATTTT.

This clonotype has a single count. The rearrangement uses TRBV11-3 and TRBJ1-5; no reliable D call. CDR1 is SGHNT, CDR2 YENEEA, per germline. V was trimmed by 5 bases and J by 5 bases, leaving 10 bases between them. The CDR3 has 13 residues. The CDR3 DNA reads TGTGCCAGCAGCCGGCACAGCCATCAGCCCCAGCATTTT. This encodes CASSRHSHQPQHF.

The chain uses TRBV6-5 and TRBJ2-7; D perhaps matches TRBD2 (6 bases). Trimming stripped 0 bases from V and 6 bases from J, with 12 bases between. The CDR3 sequence is 14 residues long. Germline CDR1 MNHEY, CDR2 SVGAGI. The CDR3 region has the DNA TGTGCCAGCAGTTACTCTGGATACGGGGGCGAGCAGTACTTC. This codes for CASSYSGYGGEQYF.

The CDR3 loop reads CASSLVEISYNEQFF. CDR3 in DNA: TGTGCCAGCAGCTTAGTAGAGATTTCCTACAATGAGCAGTTCTTC. The chain joins TRBV7-9 to TRBJ2-1; unclear D gene. Trimming took off 1 base at V and 1 base at J, with 8 bases between the two ends. This CDR3 is 15 amino acids long. Germline CDR1 is SEHNR and CDR2 is FQNEAQ (reference sequence).

The CDR3 loop reads CASSSTLSNSYEQYF. For the CDR3, the DNA is TGCGCCAGCAGCTCGACCCTCAGTAACTCCTACGAGCAGTACTTC. The chain uses TRBV5-1 and TRBJ2-7; D ambiguous. The CDR3 covers 15 residues. Trimming took 3 bases from V and 0 from J, leaving 13 bases between them. Germline CDR1 is SGHRS and CDR2 is YFSETQ.

Many counts were recorded for this clonotype. The chain combines TRBV27 with TRBJ2-7; D call uncertain. The CDR3 runs to 11 residues. CDR1 and CDR2 from the germline V gene are MNHEY and SMNVEV (reference sequence). V was cut by 3 bases and J by 3 bases, with 3 bases left in between. This CDR3 reads CASSFGYEQYF. CDR3 bases: TGTGCCAGCAGTTTTGGCTACGAGCAGTACTTC.

The genes are TRBV19 and TRBJ1-3; maybe TRBD1 (6 bases). Germline CDR1 is LNHDA and CDR2 is SQIVND (reference sequence). The CDR3 contains 16 residues. Trimming took 4 bases from V and 0 from J, leaving 13 bases between them. CDR3: CASSSGQPSSGNTIYF. The DNA for the CDR3 is TGTGCCAGTAGTAGCGGACAGCCGAGCTCTGGAAACACCATATATTTT.

This clonotype was detected a few times. The chain links TRBV7-2 to TRBJ1-6; 7 positions agree with TRBD1. With V trimmed by 4 bases and J by 8 bases, 8 bases remained unmatched. Germline lookup yields CDR1 SGHTA and CDR2 FQGNSA. The CDR3 is 15 amino acids. The CDR3 nucleotides are TGTGCCAGCAGCTCGATCGACAGGGTGGATTCACCCCTCCACTTT. Residues: CASSSIDRVDSPLHF.

There are many counts of this clonotype. The chain has TRBV11-2 and TRBJ2-1; D possibly uses TRBD1 or TRBD2 (5 bases each). The CDR3 is 12 amino acids. The germline V gene has CDR1 SGHAT and CDR2 FQNNGV. The ends were cut back, 3 bases at V and 8 bases at J, with 8 bases in the middle. The CDR3 DNA reads TGTGCCAGCAGCTTGAGAGGGGATGAGCAGTTCTTC. The encoded protein is CASSLRGDEQFF.

V is TRBV5-6 and J is TRBJ2-7, with a weak D call TRBD2 (5 bases). Looked up from germline, CDR1 is SGHDT and CDR2 is YYEEEE. Trimming left V 1 base short and J 3 bases short, with 14 bases between. CDR3 length equals 15 residues. CDR3: CASSLFKRGIYEQYF. DNA of the CDR3: TGTGCCAGCAGCTTGTTTAAACGGGGAATCTACGAGCAGTACTTC.

The V and J genes are TRBV7-8 and TRBJ1-1; tentatively, D is TRBD1 (5 bases). The CDR3 contains 14 residues. V was trimmed by 5 bases and J by 0 bases, leaving 10 bases between them. In germline, CDR1 is SGHVS, CDR2 FQNEAQ. Here the CDR3 reads CASSADSLNTEAFF. Here the CDR3 DNA reads TGTGCCAGCAGCGCTGACAGTTTGAACACTGAAGCTTTCTTT.

The sample holds a few counts of this clonotype. The V gene is TRBV6-2 or TRBV6-3, the J gene TRBJ2-7; 9 bases map to TRBD2. The length of the CDR3 is 17 residues. Losses at the gene ends were 5 bases for V and 0 bases for J; bases not matched to a gene: 11. Germline CDR1 is MNHEY and CDR2 is SVGEGT. The CDR3 loop reads CASSNGLAKRDSYEQYF. CDR3 nucleotides: TGTGCCAGCAGTAACGGACTAGCGAAACGTGACTCCTACGAGCAGTACTTC.

The chain recombines TRBV4-3 with TRBJ2-3; the D gene is possibly TRBD2 (5 bases). The CDR3 has 14 residues. The V end was cut by 1 base, the J end by 6 bases, with 11 bases between. Germline V gene data show CDR1 as LGHNA and CDR2 as YSLEER. The DNA for the CDR3 is TGCGCCAGCAGCCAAGGAGGAGGCGGGGATACGCAGTATTTT. It is translated as CASSQGGGGDTQYF.

V and J are TRBV7-2 and TRBJ1-2, with 8 bases matching TRBD1. V was clipped by 3 bases and J by 3 bases; unmatched bases: 9. The germline CDR1 and CDR2 sequences are SGHTA and FQGNSA. The length of the CDR3 is 16 residues. CDR3 DNA: TGTGCCAGCAGCTTCCCCCGGGAACAGGGGGACTATGGCTACACCTTC. Translation: CASSFPREQGDYGYTF.

This chain links TRBV20-1 with TRBJ1-1; 7 bases map to TRBD1. This CDR3 is built from 15 residues. Trimming removed 1 base from V and 6 bases from J; junction bases left unmatched: 11. Germline V gene lookup returns CDR1 DFQATT and CDR2 SNEGSKA (reference sequence). The CDR3 region has the DNA TGCAGTGCTAGAGCGCCTCTGACAGGGTCGGCTGAAGCTTTCTTT. Protein: CSARAPLTGSAEAFF.

This chain connects TRBV12-3 or TRBV12-4 to TRBJ2-2, with D perhaps being TRBD1 or TRBD2 (5 bases each). Trimming removed 10 bases from V and 5 bases from J, with 17 bases in between. The CDR3 spans 14 residues. The CDR3 loop is CAIRTGGGTGELFF. The CDR3 coding sequence is TGTGCCATCCGTACTGGGGGTGGAACCGGGGAGCTGTTTTTT.

V gene TRBV19 combines with J gene TRBJ1-2; tentatively, D is TRBD1 (6 bases). Trimming pared 7 bases from V and 2 bases from J, leaving 17 bases between. CDR1 and CDR2 (germline): LNHDA, SQIVND (reference sequence). The CDR3 is 15 amino acids. The CDR3 DNA sequence: TGTGCCAGTACGAAGGGGGAAGTAACCAACTATGGCTACACCTTC. Translating gives CASTKGEVTNYGYTF.

This clonotype was picked up a small number of times. This sequence joins TRBV11-2 and TRBJ1-4; D is unclear. The V gene lost 5 bases and the J gene lost 7 bases, with 29 bases spanning the gap. CDR1 and CDR2 from the germline V gene are SGHAT and FQNNGV. The CDR3 is 19 amino acids. CDR3: CASSPIDPLTDYLGEKLFF. CDR3 nucleotide sequence: TGTGCCAGCAGCCCAATCGATCCCCTAACAGATTATCTGGGTGAAAAACTGTTTTTT.

The rearrangement uses TRBV7-9 and TRBJ1-5, with D possibly being TRBD1 (6 bases). The CDR3 is made up of 16 amino acids. Germline lookup yields CDR1 SEHNR and CDR2 FQNEAQ (reference sequence). V lost 1 base and J lost 1, with 11 bases in between. This CDR3 is CASSLEGVQSNQPQHF. CDR3 bases: TGTGCCAGCAGCTTAGAGGGGGTACAGAGCAATCAGCCCCAGCATTTT. Full variable domain (remainder filled in from reference TRBV7-9 and TRBJ1-5): DTGVSQNPRHKITKRGQNVTFRCDPISEHNRLYWYRQTLGQGPEFLTYFQNEAQLEKSRLLSDRFSAERPKGSFSTLEIQRTEQGDSAMYLCASSLEGVQSNQPQHFGDGTRLSIL.

The chain joins TRBV20-1 to TRBJ2-6; 10 positions match TRBD1. V was pared by 2 bases and J by 0 bases, with 10 bases of the junction left unmatched. The CDR3 runs to 19 residues. Germline CDR1 reads DFQATT; CDR2 reads SNEGSKA (reference sequence). CDR3 coding DNA: TGCAGTGCTAGATATAATGACAGGGGGCTTCCCTCTGGGGCCAACGTCCTGACTTTC. This gives the protein CSARYNDRGLPSGANVLTF.

The V gene is TRBV27, the J gene TRBJ1-1, with unresolved D. Trimming removed 6 bases from V and 10 bases from J, with 12 bases in between. The V gene's germline CDR1 is MNHEY and CDR2 SMNVEV (reference sequence). CDR3 length equals 11 residues. For the CDR3, the DNA is TGTGCCAGCAGGAAGGGATCCACAGCTTTCTTT. Its translation is CASRKGSTAFF.